This T cell receptor (beta chain) was recovered during a study of cytomegalovirus exposure and HLA in healthy donors. PCR amplification relied on 60 Vbeta primers (plus 13 Jbeta primers). The repertoire was sequenced with immunoSEQ multiplex PCR; TCRdb's copy has only in-frame clones and lacks some. This sample has approximately 130,000 clones; around 74% occur once, and the top ten carry roughly 3.1%. This CDR3 region has 13 residues. Germline V gives CDR1 MNHEY, CDR2 SVGAGI. V lost 2 bases and J lost 3, with 8 bases in between. This clone showed up just once. The chain is built from TRBV6-5 and TRBJ2-7; the D gene is possibly TRBD1 (5 bases). Sequenced: PBMCs. This receptor was taken from a man aged 30 to 45 in good health and CMV-seronegative. CDR3 loop: CASSYVRDYEQYF. The CDR3 region has the DNA TGTGCCAGCAGTTACGTCAGGGACTACGAGCAGTACTTC.